Sequencing of this T cell receptor (beta chain) was carried out in a study of cytomegalovirus exposure and HLA in healthy donors (dated by TCRdb to the late 2010s). Study-wide context: According to an earlier analysis of 550 to 750 of the donors, roughly 180 million T cells yielded roughly 100 million unique TCR beta sequences and 276 Gb of sequence data. The study aimed to test whether signatures of past pathogen exposure could be identified by cataloging public T cell receptors. Every discovery cohort repertoire had been produced on one sequencing platform. Typing coverage varied by locus: about 620-630 donors for A, B, C, DRB1 and DQB1; more than 500 for DQA1; more than 600 for DPA1; 400 to 480 for DPB1. In the later analysis, no new phenotypic data were used to find candidate immune exposures; instead, reliance was placed on TCR beta sequences and their occurrence across donors. Donor age, sex, ethnicity and CMV serostatus were compiled alongside the repertoire data. Of the roughly 390 genotyped donors, more than 75% were placed in the genetic ancestry cluster associated with self-reported Caucasian donors. An earlier analysis of 587 of the donors used high-throughput TCR beta sequencing to judge whether each TCR beta V gene segment behaved as functional or pseudogenic. To predict cytomegalovirus infection status, the study combined high-throughput TCR immunosequencing, statistical association of individual TCRs with disease status, and machine learning. Using immunosequencing, the study profiled T cell repertoires from 640 or so subjects and related those repertoires to cytomegalovirus serostatus. Genome-wide SNP genotypes for about 60% of the roughly 670 donors were used in a later genetic analysis, which treated that subset as a discovery cohort. Among approximately 370 genotyped donors of the cohort, an average of about 220,000 unique TCR beta nucleotide sequences was sequenced per donor, of which 15% to 20% were non-productive. Because of strong linkage in the cohort, roughly five DR-DQ haplotypes were treated as single units for association and clustering. Class I and class II HLA loci were covered by the typing at four-digit resolution. An early release covering roughly 640 HLA-typed donors comprised approximately 300 gigabases of sequencing data and tens of millions of unique TCR sequences. Along with the roughly 710-subject first cohort, a separate validation cohort of over a hundred different subjects was used. In a later analysis, previously published TCR beta repertoires from 666 donors were re-analyzed and high-resolution HLA genotyping was added so that TCR occurrence patterns could be studied.

Study-wide findings and limitations: In a later analysis, around 15,000 TCR beta sequences were associated with specific HLA alleles at a false discovery rate of 0.05. A group of highly shared sequence variants was considered likely to be a technical artifact of the sequencing pipeline. Several of the top co-occurrence clusters appeared to be linked to parvovirus B19, influenza, CMV and Epstein-Barr virus, according to a later analysis. Some IMGT-functional V segments, including TRBV6-2 and TRBV6-3, could not be distinguished by the 87-base-pair reads and were therefore excluded. According to a later analysis, TCR association rates differed among HLA loci, with DRB1 alleles showing the most associated TCRs and HLA-C alleles showing the fewest. In an earlier analysis of fewer than 750 of the donors, most TCR beta V segments were observed in productive rearrangements about 87% or about 30% of the time, broadly matching IMGT annotations. In the study, 150 to 200 TCR beta chains were listed as associated with cytomegalovirus. When HLA alleles, especially DR and DQ, strongly co-occurred, TCR associations were difficult to assign to individual alleles. Linkage disequilibrium might explain the correlated functional status among segregating V segments, but an unknown experimental factor could not be ruled out. In a later analysis, HLA-associated TCR beta chains showed more clonal expansion and lower generation probabilities than non-associated chains that were equally common. A further reported finding was that TCR beta sequences accurately predicted the HLA-A and HLA-B alleles for most subjects in the first cohort. A later genetic analysis reported fewer N-insertions in productive TCRs among donors in an Asian-associated ancestry cluster than the roughly 720-donor mean. According to a later analysis, most CMV-associated TCR beta chains appeared to be HLA-restricted, and the HLA associations seemed to be driven largely by CMV exposure. An association between a missense DCLRE1C variant and V-gene and J-gene trimming of TCR beta chains was found in a later genetic analysis and replicated in an independent cohort. This cohort had only TCR beta chains sequenced, and the lack of alpha or paired-chain data limited which features could be detected. While some public TCRs were present in many individuals, most TCR sequences turned up only very rarely across donors. Immune exposure information for the cohort was limited to CMV serostatus. In vitro tests confirmed that a few of the cytomegalovirus-associated TCR beta chains recognize cytomegalovirus antigens. About 15 rarely observed V segments, including chromosome 9 orphons, were excluded from the earlier analysis of about 600 of the donors because counts were too low. Cytomegalovirus status was reported to be diagnosed by the classifier with high specificity and sensitivity in both the original and validation cohorts. The authors suggested that the approach could potentially be extended to other disease states and immunological phenotypes. Presence/absence analyses assumed roughly uniform sequencing depth across donors, an assumption that may not hold. HLA typing was unavailable for some donors at each locus, so association tests used only the typed subset.

In total, about 650 healthy bone marrow donors made up the cohort. All cohort members were sampled while nominally healthy, although unrecorded immune exposures were likely present. The donor was CMV seronegative and belonged to the group of 352 seronegative cohort members. A peripheral blood sample was provided by each donor, and peripheral blood mononuclear cells were used for TCR beta sequencing. Genomic DNA was extracted from the blood cell samples with the Qiagen DNeasy Blood Extraction Kit. To note about this clone: Its recognized antigen is unknown. No much larger clone is present one base from it, and per-base qualities are unavailable.

The receptor library was made with the immunoSEQ multiplex PCR assay. For the multiplex PCR, a mixture combining 60 forward primers for TCR Vbeta segments and 13 reverse primers for TCR Jbeta segments was used. The CDR3 region of rearranged TCR beta genes was amplified from genomic DNA by a multiplex PCR assay. The amplified TCR beta libraries were sequenced on the Illumina HiSeq System as 87-base-pair reads. Concerning the study's data processing: A later analysis counted some 80 million unique TCR beta chains across the 550 to 700 repertoires, and roughly 11 million of these chains were shared by at least two donors. Raw reads were error-corrected and collapsed into unique sequences with a nearest-neighbor algorithm that merged closely related sequences to remove PCR and sequencing errors. CDR3 sequences were aligned to IMGT reference sequences to assign V, D and J gene segments. For a sequence to be retained, a match of at least six nucleotides to both a V gene segment and a J gene segment was required. Rearrangements were classified as productive when the CDR3 lacked stop codons and remained in frame with V and J, and all other rearrangements were classified as non-productive. CDR3 was defined by IMGT convention, running from the second conserved V-encoded cysteine to the conserved J-encoded phenylalanine. The earlier analysis of some 580 of the donors excluded any sequence lacking an unambiguous match to a single V gene segment. In an earlier analysis of approximately 500 of the donors, a V segment was called functional when productive rearrangements were above 56.7%, and segregating when the standard deviation between donors exceeded 5%. To diagnose cytomegalovirus status from the catalog of TCR beta chain sequences, a statistical classification framework was built. In a later analysis, V and J genes were assigned by comparing TCR nucleotide sequences against IMGT/GENE-DB human TR gene sequences. In a later analysis, CDR3 sequences and most-parsimonious VDJ recombination scenarios were assigned using the TCRdist pipeline. In a later analysis, each TCR beta chain was defined by its CDR3 amino acid sequence together with its V-gene family, and reads without a unique V-gene family were excluded. In a later analysis, around 600 highly shared, low-generation-probability nucleotide sequences were removed to address suspected cross-contamination and a sequencing artifact. For each public chain, a later analysis derived a clonal expansion index from normalized ranks of inferred template counts within each repertoire. In a later analysis, generation probabilities were computed using a VDJ recombination model fitted to out-of-frame rearrangements, and the results were checked against IGoR. Hypergeometric tests were used in a later analysis to score TCR-TCR, TCR-HLA and TCR-CMV co-occurrence, with a repertoire-size bias correction applied to the TCR pairs. False discovery rates were estimated in a later analysis by permuting HLA or CMV assignments 20 times. In a later analysis, co-occurring TCRs were grouped using DBSCAN, and TCRdist sequence similarity was added for clustering within HLA-allele-positive subsets. Co-occurrence clustering excluded repertoires with fewer than 30,000 or more than 120,000 public chains, plus five with anomalous nucleotide sharing. Drawn from immuneACCESS, this table holds only the in-frame rearrangements with V and J called that TCRdb kept. Clones are partly lost; checked studies trace under half to an unresolved V gene and leave the rest unexplained. From that table come the V and J calls and clone size; the DNA was used to work out D and trimming. The sample data list about 200,000 clones, and about four fifths of these were observed just once. The biggest ten clones account for about 1.8% of the sample.

V sheds 2 bases and J sheds 8 bases, leaving 7 bases between their ends. The CDR3, cysteine through phenylalanine, is 12 amino acids long. The only DNA kept is the CDR3, 36 bases in frame from the first base. CDR1 and CDR2 are read off the germline V gene as MDHEN and SYDVKM. Specimen: PBMCs. The receptor comes from a woman between 18 and 29 years old in good health and CMV-seronegative. The sequence links TRBV28 to TRBJ2-1, with no reliable assignment of the D segment. The nucleotide sequence reads TGTGCCAGCAGTTTAGACAAGGATGAGCAGTTCTTC. Translated, this is CASSLDKDEQFF.